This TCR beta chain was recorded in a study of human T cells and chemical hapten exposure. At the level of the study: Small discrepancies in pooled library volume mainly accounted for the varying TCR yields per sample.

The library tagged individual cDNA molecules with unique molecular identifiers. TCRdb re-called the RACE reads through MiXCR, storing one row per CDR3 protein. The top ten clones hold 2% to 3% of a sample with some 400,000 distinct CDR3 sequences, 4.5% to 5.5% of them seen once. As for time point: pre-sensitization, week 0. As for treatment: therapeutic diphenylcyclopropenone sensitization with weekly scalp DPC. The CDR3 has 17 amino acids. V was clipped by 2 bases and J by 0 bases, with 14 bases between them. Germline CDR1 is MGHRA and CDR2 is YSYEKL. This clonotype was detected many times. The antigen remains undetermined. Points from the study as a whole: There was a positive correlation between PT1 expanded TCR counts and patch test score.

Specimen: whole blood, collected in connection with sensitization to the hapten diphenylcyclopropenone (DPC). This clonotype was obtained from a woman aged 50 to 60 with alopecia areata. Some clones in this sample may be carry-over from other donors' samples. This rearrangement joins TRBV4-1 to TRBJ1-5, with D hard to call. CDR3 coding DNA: TGCGCCAGCAGCCAATTGCTAGTTGGTCATAGCAATCAGCCCCAGCATTTT. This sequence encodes CASSQLLVGHSNQPQHF.